The next 19 T cell receptor beta chains were all read from a single sample in a study of shared clonotypes between healthy human individuals. The protocol was immunoSEQ multiplex PCR, while the TCRdb copy is restricted to in-frame clones and leaves out a portion. The sample records around 1.9 million clones, 93% being singletons. Terminally differentiated effector memory CD45RA+ cells were excluded from the naive CD8 cells, which were CD45RO-negative and positively selected for CCR7. The source material was naive CD8+ T cells from PBMCs. These receptors all come from a man aged 18 to 30 in good health. Some clones in this sample may be carry-over from other donors' samples.

This rearrangement joins TRBV19 to TRBJ1-4, with no clear D. The ends were cut back, 7 bases at V and 4 bases at J, with 7 bases in the middle. The V gene's germline CDR1 is LNHDA and CDR2 SQIVND (reference sequence). CDR3 length: 12 residues. The CDR3 DNA reads TGTGCCAGTACGGGTGTTAATGAAAAACTGTTTTTT. It is translated as CASTGVNEKLFF.

The gene calls are TRBV4-3 and TRBJ2-1; perhaps TRBD2 as D (7 bases). CDR1 and CDR2 from the germline V gene are LGHNA and YSLEER. Trimming shortened V by 3 bases and J by 8 bases, and 20 bases separated the two germline ends. The length of the CDR3 is 16 residues. The CDR3 DNA reads TGCGCCAGCAGCCAGAAAACAGGGAGGGCGTGGTATGAGCAGTTCTTC. Translation gives CASSQKTGRAWYEQFF.

The chain joins TRBV27 to TRBJ2-5, with a possible D match to TRBD2 (6 bases). Per the germline V gene, CDR1 is MNHEY and CDR2 is SMNVEV (reference sequence). The CDR3 is 16 amino acids. Trimming removed 5 bases from V and 3 bases from J, with 19 bases in between. CDR3: CASSPGPEGPKETQYF. The CDR3 DNA reads TGTGCCAGCAGTCCCGGCCCGGAGGGACCCAAAGAGACCCAGTACTTC.

This chain uses TRBV4-1 with TRBJ2-1; D is possibly TRBD2 (5 bases). The CDR3 consists of 14 residues. Germline V gives CDR1 MGHRA, CDR2 YSYEKL. Between the trimmed V and J ends, which lost 5 bases and 8 bases, there was a span of 16 bases. CDR3: CASSFGSSADEQFF. DNA for the CDR3: TGCGCCAGCAGCTTCGGGTCCTCAGCGGATGAGCAGTTCTTC.

The chain carries TRBV28 and TRBJ1-2, with unresolved D. Germline CDR1 is MDHEN and CDR2 is SYDVKM. The V end was cut by 6 bases, the J end by 2 bases, with 7 bases between. The CDR3 spans 12 residues. The chain's CDR3 is CASSQANYGYTF. The CDR3 DNA follows: TGTGCCAGCAGCCAAGCCAACTATGGCTACACCTTC.

The chain carries TRBV7-9 and TRBJ1-3; unclear D gene. The CDR3 consists of 12 residues. Germline CDR1 SEHNR, CDR2 FQNEAQ (reference sequence). V was pared by 10 bases and J by 3 bases, with 10 bases between. The CDR3 is CATLRRGNTIYF. As DNA, the CDR3 is TGTGCCACCTTACGACGTGGAAACACCATATATTTT.

The V call is TRBV28, the J call TRBJ1-5; D uncertain. The germline V gene has CDR1 MDHEN and CDR2 SYDVKM. The CDR3 totals 15 residues. With 1 base removed from V and 5 bases from J, the gap between germline ends came to 12 bases. CDR3 amino acids: CASSLSLGIDQPQHF. Written as DNA, the CDR3 is TGTGCCAGCAGTTTATCGTTGGGGATCGATCAGCCCCAGCATTTT. The variable domain in full, with the rest retrieved from reference TRBV28 and TRBJ1-5, is DVKVTQSSRYLVKRTGEKVFLECVQDMDHENMFWYRQDPGLGLRLIYFSYDVKMKEKGDIPEGYSVSREKKERFSLILESASTNQTSMYLCASSLSLGIDQPQHFGDGTRLSIL.

V is TRBV7-8 and J is TRBJ2-2; 13 bases match TRBD2. Looked up from germline, CDR1 is SGHVS and CDR2 is FQNEAQ. CDR3 length: 18 residues. Germline trimming cut 5 bases from V and 2 bases from J; bases unmatched to any gene: 8. DNA for the CDR3: TGTGCCAGCAGCCTGGGACTAGCGGGATCCTTAAACACCGGGGAGCTGTTTTTT. As protein: CASSLGLAGSLNTGELFF.

This clone has just a few counts. The V and J genes are TRBV29-1 and TRBJ1-1; D ambiguous. V lost 4 bases, J lost 2 bases, and 14 bases lay in between. CDR3 length equals 14 residues. CDR1 and CDR2 from the germline V gene are SQVTM and ANQGSEA. The CDR3 DNA sequence: TGCAGCGTTGGCGTCTGGGCACCTAACACTGAAGCTTTCTTT. Protein product: CSVGVWAPNTEAFF.

The rearrangement links TRBV5-1 to TRBJ2-7; D is tentatively TRBD1 or TRBD2 (5 bases each). Germline V gene sequence: CDR1 SGHRS, CDR2 YFSETQ. The CDR3 sequence is 14 residues long. Trimming stripped 5 bases from V and 3 bases from J, with 15 bases between. CDR3 region: CASRGDGSNYEQYF. CDR3 nucleotide sequence: TGCGCCAGCAGAGGGGACGGTTCAAACTACGAGCAGTACTTC.

This clone came up a few times. The V gene is TRBV30, the J gene TRBJ1-1; possibly TRBD1 for D (6 bases). V lost 7 bases, J lost 4 bases, and 13 bases lay in between. Germline values: CDR1 GTSNPN, CDR2 SVGIG (reference sequence). This CDR3 has 12 amino acids. The CDR3 DNA sequence: TGTGCCTACTTAGGGGGTGGCACTGAAGCTTTCTTT. This encodes CAYLGGGTEAFF.

This chain uses TRBV19 with TRBJ1-1; 10 bases agree with TRBD1. J was trimmed by 4 bases and V by 5 bases; bases with no gene match: 4. Per germline, CDR1 LNHDA and CDR2 SQIVND (reference sequence). The CDR3 is made up of 14 amino acids. CDR3 coding DNA: TGTGCCAGTAGTTTTCGGACAGGGGGCACTGAAGCTTTCTTT. It specifies CASSFRTGGTEAFF.

The chain joins TRBV11-1 to TRBJ2-1, with 9 nucleotides matching TRBD2. Germline V gene data show CDR1 as SGHAT and CDR2 as FQDESV (reference sequence). CDR3 length: 16 amino acids. Trimming took 2 bases from V and 7 from J; bases not matched to a gene: 9. DNA of the CDR3: TGTGCCAGCAGCTTAAGGGTCGGTAGCGGGAGAAATGAGCAGTTCTTC. Encoded protein: CASSLRVGSGRNEQFF.

V and J are TRBV28 and TRBJ2-7; 7 bases map to TRBD2. The germline V gene encodes CDR1 MDHEN and CDR2 SYDVKM. The junction had 5 bases not matched to a gene; V was cut back by 3 bases and J by 3 bases. The CDR3 loop spans 14 amino acids. The CDR3 DNA is TGTGCCAGCAGTTTGCCAGCGGGAAGCTACGAGCAGTACTTC. Protein sequence: CASSLPAGSYEQYF. Based on the CDR3 plus reference TRBV28 and TRBJ2-7, the full variable domain is DVKVTQSSRYLVKRTGEKVFLECVQDMDHENMFWYRQDPGLGLRLIYFSYDVKMKEKGDIPEGYSVSREKKERFSLILESASTNQTSMYLCASSLPAGSYEQYFGPGTRLTVT.

The chain combines TRBV7-6 with TRBJ2-1; 11 bases fit TRBD2. V shed 9 bases, J shed 0 bases, and the junction held 4 bases outside the gene matches. The CDR3 consists of 15 residues. Germline lookup yields CDR1 SGHVS and CDR2 FNYEAQ. In nucleotides, the CDR3 is TGTGCCAGTAGCGGGAGGGAGAGCTCCTACAATGAGCAGTTCTTC. This codes for CASSGRESSYNEQFF.

This clone was observed once. This chain connects TRBV4-2 to TRBJ2-7, with TRBD1 matching over 8 bases. Trimming removed 2 bases from V and 2 bases from J; junction bases left unmatched: 5. Germline assignment: CDR1 LGHNA and CDR2 YNFKEQ. This CDR3 spans 15 amino acids. CDR3 sequence reads: CASSQSGDRTYEQYF. CDR3 sequence (DNA): TGTGCCAGCAGCCAATCGGGGGACAGGACCTACGAGCAGTACTTC.

V gene TRBV13 combines with J gene TRBJ2-1; a weak D match, TRBD1 (5 bases). V was pared by 0 bases and J by 2 bases, with 11 bases between. CDR1 is PRHDT, CDR2 FYEKMQ, per germline (reference sequence). The CDR3 contains 16 residues. The CDR3 is CASSLGGPGPYNEQFF. CDR3 nucleotide sequence: TGTGCCAGCAGCTTAGGCGGGCCAGGGCCCTACAATGAGCAGTTCTTC.

The rearrangement links TRBV21-1 to TRBJ2-2; the DNA was not compared with TRBD1, the D call given in the table. TRBV21-1 is tagged as a pseudogene. The CDR3 is 15 amino acids. CDR3 nucleotide sequence: TGTGCCAGCAGCAAGAGAACAGGGAACACCGGGGAGCTGTTTTTT. Encoded protein: CASSKRTGNTGELFF.

This clone came up a few times. Distinct nucleotide sequences in the sample also encode this CDR3. The chain employs TRBV2 and TRBJ1-1; no firm D call. The CDR3 totals 13 residues. CDR1 and CDR2 (germline): SNHLY, FYNNEI. V was trimmed by 1 base and J by 1 base, leaving 4 bases between them. The chain's CDR3 is CASSEVKNTEAFF. Here the CDR3 DNA reads TGTGCCAGCAGTGAAGTAAAGAACACTGAAGCTTTCTTT.